Detailed here is one T cell receptor beta chain. Its antigen is unidentified. The record originates from a study of cytomegalovirus exposure and HLA in healthy donors. Trimming cost V 1 base and J 0 bases, with 6 bases left between them. Germline CDR1 MNHEY, CDR2 SVGAGI. The CDR3 extends over 14 amino acids. With 60 Vbeta and 13 Jbeta primers, the PCR was carried out. In the authors' workflow: Later reanalysis found around 84 million unique TCR beta chains, 10 million to 12 million of them shared. Data came from immunoSEQ multiplex PCR; TCRdb stores just in-frame clones and leaves some out. V, J and clone size were drawn from that table, and D and trimming were deduced from the DNA. In the table there are some 170,000 clones, 72% of which are singletons. Study-wide findings and caveats: Information on immune exposure was restricted to one variable (CMV serostatus). In presence/absence analyses, roughly uniform sequencing depth across donors was assumed.

The chain has TRBV6-5 and TRBJ1-1; no clear D gene. The origin of this receptor is a human donor in good health. Sequencing was carried out using PBMCs. The CDR3 here is CASSYWQMNTEAFF. CDR3 nucleotide sequence: TGTGCCAGCAGTTACTGGCAGATGAACACTGAAGCTTTCTTT.